Sequencing of this TCR beta chain was carried out in a study of control samples from healthy donors and cancer patients. TCRdb's copy holds only in-frame clones and misses some; the assay was immunoSEQ multiplex PCR. Here the sample spans around 120,000 clones, just over 90% being singletons. Germline lookup yields CDR1 LGHNA and CDR2 YSLEER. V dropped 4 bases and J dropped 3 bases, with 22 bases sitting between them. The CDR3 runs to 17 residues. This clonotype was sampled from a young woman in good health. The sequenced material came from blood. The chain links TRBV4-3 to TRBJ2-7; D gene ambiguous. The CDR3 nucleotides are TGCGCCAGCAGCCCCGGGTCCATAGAAGGGATCCGCTACGAGCAGTACTTC. It specifies CASSPGSIEGIRYEQYF.